A single sample is the source of the 28 T cell receptor beta chains below, sequenced in a study of radiotherapy plus CTLA-4 blockade in lung cancer. Produced via immunoSEQ multiplex PCR; TCRdb's table is partial and in-frame only. The sample has about 78,000 clones; about 88% are singletons. This specimen was peripheral blood, taken from a patient treated with radiotherapy plus ipilimumab. The receptors here all came from a human donor with non-small cell lung cancer who had stable disease on radiotherapy plus ipilimumab.

This clone was observed a single time. The V gene is TRBV9, the J gene TRBJ1-1; TRBD1 matches 9 bases. V gave up 0 bases and J gave up 1 base; unmatched junction bases: 13. CDR3 length: 19 amino acids. Germline-derived CDR1 and CDR2 are SGDLS and YYNGEE. CDR3 nucleotides: TGTGCCAGCAGCGTAGAGGCTTGGGGTGGGACAGGGAGGAACACTGAAGCTTTCTTT. Its translation is CASSVEAWGGTGRNTEAFF.

This clone was seen only once. The chain combines TRBV6-6 with TRBJ1-4; 9 bases are shared with TRBD1. Germline lookup yields CDR1 MNHNY and CDR2 SVGAGI (reference sequence). The CDR3 has 15 residues. Trimming at V came to 2 bases and at J to 7 bases, leaving 5 bases not matched to a gene. In nucleotides, the CDR3 is TGTGCCAGCAGTTACGAACAGGGGGCGGGTGAAAAACTGTTTTTT. Translated, it gives CASSYEQGAGEKLFF.

This clone was detected only once. The chain combines TRBV7-6 with TRBJ2-7; 11 positions match TRBD1. The CDR3 runs 19 residues. Unmatched junction bases numbered 15, after V lost 2 bases and J lost 3 bases. The V gene's germline CDR1 is SGHVS and CDR2 FNYEAQ. The CDR3 here is CASSLRLSGQGGLIYEQYF. The CDR3 DNA reads as TGTGCCAGCAGCTTAAGGCTTTCGGGACAGGGGGGACTTATCTACGAGCAGTACTTC.

This rearrangement joins TRBV6-5 to TRBJ2-5; unclear D gene. With 5 bases removed from V and 5 bases from J, the gap between germline ends came to 15 bases. The CDR3 covers 14 residues. Germline V lookup: CDR1 MNHEY, CDR2 SVGAGI. The CDR3 DNA reads as TGTGCCAGCAGTGAAGGCATATCTGGGGAGACCCAGTACTTC. Amino acids: CASSEGISGETQYF.

The CDR3 sequence is CASSSRHDRLKETQYF. CDR3 nucleotides: TGTGCCAGCAGCAGTCGCCACGACAGGCTGAAAGAGACCCAGTACTTC. The chain is built from TRBV28 and TRBJ2-5, with D tentatively TRBD1 (6 bases). The CDR3 runs to 16 residues. Germline V gives CDR1 MDHEN, CDR2 SYDVKM. The V end lost 6 bases, the J end lost 3 bases, and 20 bases lay between the germline ends.

The V call is TRBV7-3, the J call TRBJ1-2; 10 nucleotides match TRBD1. With 5 bases clipped from V and 8 bases from J, the junction kept 8 bases outside the gene matches. The germline V gene encodes CDR1 SGHTA and CDR2 FQGTGA. This CDR3 comprises 14 residues. For the CDR3, the DNA is TGTGCCAGCAGCCCGACAGGGGGCAGTGAGGGCTACACCTTC. Protein: CASSPTGGSEGYTF.

V and J are TRBV19 and TRBJ1-5; no reliable D call. The V end lost 3 bases, the J end lost 8 bases, and 5 bases lay between the germline ends. Germline V CDR1 and CDR2: LNHDA, SQIVND (reference sequence). This CDR3 is 11 amino acids long. The CDR3 sequence: CASSITEPQHF. CDR3 sequence (DNA): TGTGCCAGTAGTATCACGGAGCCCCAGCATTTT.

V is TRBV2 and J is TRBJ1-1; D is undetermined. Germline values: CDR1 SNHLY, CDR2 FYNNEI. The CDR3 spans 13 residues. CDR3 region: CAIGGSMNTEAFF. DNA for the CDR3: TGTGCTATCGGAGGCAGTATGAACACTGAAGCTTTCTTT.

The chain is built from TRBV18 and TRBJ1-4; a weak D match, TRBD1 (5 bases). The germline gives CDR1 KGHSH, CDR2 LQKENI. The length of the CDR3 is 16 residues. Trimming shortened V by 2 bases and J by 7 bases, and 17 bases separated the two germline ends. The CDR3 bases are TGTGCCAGCTCACCAGGGGGGGACCTCGGGGGTGAAAAACTGTTTTTT. Its translation: CASSPGGDLGGEKLFF.

The V call is TRBV18, the J call TRBJ2-2; D may be TRBD1 (6 bases). Trimming left V 1 base short and J 3 bases short, with 9 bases between. Per the germline V gene, CDR1 is KGHSH and CDR2 is LQKENI. This CDR3 is built from 15 residues. The CDR3 DNA reads TGTGCCAGCTCACCACTGGGGGCAGACACCGGGGAGCTGTTTTTT. It yields the protein CASSPLGADTGELFF.

The chain couples TRBV2 to TRBJ1-5; 9 bases align to TRBD1. Germline V gene sequence: CDR1 SNHLY, CDR2 FYNNEI. The CDR3 is made up of 15 amino acids. V dropped 2 bases and J dropped 7; count of bases not matched to a gene: 6. Here the CDR3 reads CASSEPGTGSQPQHF. CDR3 nucleotide sequence: TGTGCCAGCAGTGAACCCGGGACAGGGTCACAGCCCCAGCATTTT.

This rearrangement joins TRBV6-5 to TRBJ2-7, with 7 bases fitting TRBD1. CDR1 is MNHEY, CDR2 SVGAGI, per germline. V gave up 5 bases and J gave up 6 bases; unmatched junction bases: 7. The CDR3 is made up of 13 amino acids. As DNA, the CDR3 is TGTGCCAGCAGTATTAACAGGGGTCGCGAGCAGTACTTC. This codes for CASSINRGREQYF.

This chain connects TRBV30 to TRBJ2-3; 8 bases align to TRBD2. The length of the CDR3 is 16 residues. CDR1 is GTSNPN and CDR2 is SVGIG in the germline V gene (reference sequence). The junction had 6 bases not matched to a gene; V was cut back by 0 bases and J by 1 base. The chain's CDR3 is CAWSVYSSGGTDTQYF. DNA for the CDR3: TGTGCCTGGAGTGTATATAGTAGCGGGGGCACAGATACGCAGTATTTT.

V gene TRBV27 combines with J gene TRBJ2-4; D call uncertain. Germline-derived CDR1 and CDR2 are MNHEY and SMNVEV (reference sequence). The CDR3 has 13 residues. The CDR3 spells CASSIKPGDIQYF. In DNA, the CDR3 is TGTGCAAGTTCTATCAAGCCAGGAGACATTCAGTACTTC.

The chain carries TRBV5-1 and TRBJ2-5; 11 positions match TRBD2. The trim removed 2 bases at V and 4 bases at J, leaving 1 base unmatched. The germline V gene has CDR1 SGHRS and CDR2 YFSETQ. This CDR3 is 14 amino acids long. CDR3 sequence reads: CASSLGLAGETQYF. DNA for the CDR3: TGCGCCAGCAGCTTAGGACTAGCGGGAGAGACCCAGTACTTC. The full variable domain, its missing parts supplied by reference TRBV5-1 and TRBJ2-5, is KAGVTQTPRYLIKTRGQQVTLSCSPISGHRSVSWYQQTPGQGLQFLFEYFSETQRNKGNFPGRFSGRQFSNSRSEMNVSTLELGDSALYLCASSLGLAGETQYFGPGTRLLVL.

The CDR3 loop is CASSFSQGRTNYNSPLHF. In DNA, the CDR3 is TGTGCCAGCAGTTTTTCCCAGGGCAGGACGAACTATAATTCACCCCTCCACTTT. This chain connects TRBV2 to TRBJ1-6, with a weak D call TRBD1 (5 bases). Germline V lookup: CDR1 SNHLY, CDR2 FYNNEI. The CDR3 sequence is 18 residues long. V lost 5 bases to trimming and J lost 3 bases, with 20 bases between them.

The rearrangement joins TRBV18 to TRBJ2-5; perhaps TRBD2 as D (7 bases). The CDR3 spans 18 residues. Trimming took off 4 bases at V and 5 bases at J, with 26 bases between the two ends. Looked up from germline, CDR1 is KGHSH and CDR2 is LQKENI. CDR3 sequence reads: CASSHTPSGGGVRETQYF. The DNA of the CDR3 is TGTGCCAGCTCACACACGCCCTCTGGGGGGGGCGTCCGTGAGACCCAGTACTTC.

Notes on this clone: Other nucleotide sequences from this sample produce the same CDR3. The V call is TRBV19, the J call TRBJ2-1, with TRBD2 matching 7 bases. CDR3 length: 14 residues. Germline loops: CDR1 LNHDA, CDR2 SQIVND (reference sequence). V was pared by 9 bases and J by 5 bases, with 10 bases of the junction left unmatched. The CDR3 region is CASSGLGNNNEQFF. DNA for the CDR3: TGTGCCAGCTCCGGACTAGGAAACAACAATGAGCAGTTCTTC.

V is TRBV2 and J is TRBJ1-2; 7 positions match TRBD1. The CDR3 covers 13 residues. Germline CDR1 is SNHLY and CDR2 is FYNNEI. The V gene end was trimmed by 6 bases and the J gene end by 7 bases; junction bases not matched to a gene: 8. Here the CDR3 reads CASSGEQGSGYTF. For the CDR3, the DNA is TGTGCCAGCAGCGGCGAACAGGGGAGTGGCTACACCTTC. The entire variable domain, with the rest obtained from reference TRBV2 and TRBJ1-2, is as follows: EPEVTQTPSHQVTQMGQEVILRCVPISNHLYFYWYRQILGQKVEFLVSFYNNEISEKSEIFDDQFSVERPDGSNFTLKIRSTKLEDSAMYFCASSGEQGSGYTFGSGTRLTVV.

The rearrangement links TRBV7-2 to TRBJ1-3; D gene ambiguous. The CDR3 covers 15 residues. From germline, CDR1 is SGHTA and CDR2 FQGNSA. Deletions cut 4 bases from V and 10 bases from J, with 20 bases between. CDR3 in amino acids: CASSSQSGPERTIYF. The DNA of the CDR3 is TGTGCCAGCAGCTCCCAGTCCGGACCCGAGAGAACCATATATTTT. Using reference TRBV7-2 and TRBJ1-3 for the parts outside the CDR3, the full variable domain is GAGVSQSPSNKVTEKGKDVELRCDPISGHTALYWYRQSLGQGLEFLIYFQGNSAPDKSGLPSDRFSAERTGGSVSTLTIQRTQQEDSAVYLCASSSQSGPERTIYFGEGSWLTVV.

The genes are TRBV5-6 and TRBJ2-3; D is tentatively TRBD1 or TRBD2 (5 bases each). CDR1 is SGHDT and CDR2 is YYEEEE in the germline V gene. V lost 1 base and J lost 1, with 7 bases in between. The CDR3 loop spans 14 amino acids. CDR3 amino acids: CASSLRGGTDTQYF. DNA for the CDR3: TGTGCCAGCAGCTTGAGGGGAGGCACAGATACGCAGTATTTT.

CDR3 sequence reads: CASSLSWGRSQPQHF. In nucleotides, the CDR3 is TGTGCCAGCAGCTTAAGTTGGGGGCGCAGTCAGCCCCAGCATTTT. The chain uses TRBV7-2 and TRBJ1-5; possibly TRBD1 for D (6 bases). This CDR3 has 15 amino acids. V was trimmed by 2 bases and J by 6 bases, leaving 14 bases between them. The germline CDR1 and CDR2 sequences are SGHTA and FQGNSA.

The chain uses TRBV2 and TRBJ2-1, with D possibly TRBD1 on 5 matching bases. Germline V gene data show CDR1 as SNHLY and CDR2 as FYNNEI. Between the trimmed V and J ends, which lost 3 bases and 2 bases, there was a span of 11 bases. The CDR3 loop spans 15 amino acids. Written as DNA, the CDR3 is TGTGCCAGCAGTGATGGTGGGGCCACCTACAATGAGCAGTTCTTC. Amino acid sequence: CASSDGGATYNEQFF.

This clone appeared a single time. This chain links TRBV19 with TRBJ2-2; D is unresolved. The CDR3 runs to 13 residues. V was pared by 4 bases and J by 4 bases, with 7 bases between. Germline-derived CDR1 and CDR2 are LNHDA and SQIVND (reference sequence). CDR3 sequence (DNA): TGTGCCAGTAGTACCTTGGGCACCGGGGAGCTGTTTTTT. Translated: CASSTLGTGELFF.

This clone was seen a handful of times. The chain employs TRBV6-4 and TRBJ2-7, with D perhaps matching TRBD2 (5 bases). The CDR3 contains 15 residues. Trimming removed 4 bases from V and 0 bases from J, with 13 bases in between. Germline assignment: CDR1 MRHNA and CDR2 SNTAGT. The CDR3 nucleotides read TGTGCCAGCAGTGTAGGGCCCGGGGACTCCTACGAGCAGTACTTC. Translating gives CASSVGPGDSYEQYF.

The chain carries TRBV2 and TRBJ1-5; no clear D. Trimming stripped 4 bases from V and 2 bases from J, with 12 bases between. The germline gives CDR1 SNHLY, CDR2 FYNNEI. The CDR3 is 15 residues long. CDR3 bases: TGTGCCAGCAGTGTCGGGGTCTATGGCAATCAGCCCCAGCATTTT. Protein sequence: CASSVGVYGNQPQHF.

This clone is a singleton in its sample. This chain links TRBV7-6 with TRBJ2-5, with D maybe TRBD1 (5 bases). CDR1 and CDR2 (germline): SGHVS, FNYEAQ. The CDR3 totals 15 residues. The V end was cut by 2 bases, the J end by 4 bases, with 14 bases between. CDR3 sequence: CASSLKGLRLETQYF. The CDR3 nucleotides are TGTGCCAGCAGCTTAAAGGGGTTGAGGTTAGAGACCCAGTACTTC.

This clone was seen only a few times. The V and J genes are TRBV5-1 and TRBJ2-3; D uncertain. Trimming shortened V by 0 bases and J by 1 base, and 9 bases separated the two germline ends. Germline V lookup: CDR1 SGHRS, CDR2 YFSETQ. The CDR3 covers 15 residues. The CDR3 is CASSLGGSRTDTQYF. CDR3 nucleotide sequence: TGCGCCAGCAGCTTGGGTGGGTCCCGCACAGATACGCAGTATTTT.